One and the same sample provided the 18 T cell receptor beta chains below, sequenced in a study of CD8 T cells in Susac syndrome. With random hexamers, about 0.5 to 1 ug RNA was reverse transcribed. One entry per CDR3 protein results from TCRdb running MiXCR on the immunoSEQ multiplex PCR reads. The sample lists about 140,000 distinct CDR3 sequences, 85% to 95% occurring once. Sequencing was done on a sample of CD4+ T cells from PBMCs. Receptors were obtained from a human donor with multiple sclerosis.

The genes are TRBV20-1 and TRBJ2-5; 9 bases agree with TRBD2. The germline gives CDR1 DFQATT, CDR2 SNEGSKA (reference sequence). CDR3 size: 15 residues. J gave up 5 bases and V 1 base, and 8 bases lay outside the gene matches. CDR3 sequence: CSARGTSVRGETQYF. The CDR3 nucleotides read TGCAGTGCTAGAGGGACTAGCGTAAGGGGGGAGACCCAGTACTTC.

The chain combines TRBV5-1 with TRBJ2-3, with unresolved D. V shed 1 base and J shed 0 bases, with 9 bases lying between them. The CDR3 consists of 15 residues. CDR1 is SGHRS, CDR2 YFSETQ, per germline. The DNA for the CDR3 is TGCGCCAGCAGCTTGCAACTCCCAAGCACAGATACGCAGTATTTT. Amino acids: CASSLQLPSTDTQYF.

The chain links TRBV24-1 to TRBJ2-1; D could derive from TRBD1 or TRBD2 (5 bases each). Germline-derived CDR1 and CDR2 are KGHDR and SFDVKD. The V end was cut by 6 bases, the J end by 2 bases, with 16 bases between. This CDR3 contains 16 residues. The CDR3 nucleotides are TGTGCCACCAGTCGGACCGGGACGGGGACCTACAATGAGCAGTTCTTC. Amino acids: CATSRTGTGTYNEQFF.

This chain connects TRBV7-3 to TRBJ2-2; TRBD1 agrees at 8 bases. Germline CDR1 and CDR2: SGHTA and FQGTGA. V lost 5 bases, J lost 5 bases, and 4 bases stayed unmatched. The CDR3 contains 14 residues. The CDR3 nucleotides are TGTGCCAGCAGCACCCGACAGGGGACCGGGGAGCTGTTTTTT. It translates to CASSTRQGTGELFF.

CDR3: CAWSDTALVADTQYF. CDR3 coding DNA: TGTGCCTGGAGCGACACGGCCTTAGTGGCAGATACGCAGTATTTT. The chain recombines TRBV30 with TRBJ2-3, with D hard to call. Germline-derived CDR1 and CDR2 are GTSNPN and SVGIG (reference sequence). The CDR3 spans 15 residues. The germline V and J ends were trimmed by 3 bases and 4 bases, with 17 bases remaining between them.

The chain links TRBV20-1 to TRBJ2-7; tentative D call: TRBD1 (6 bases). In germline, CDR1 is DFQATT, CDR2 SNEGSKA (reference sequence). V was shortened by 4 bases and J by 4 bases, with 20 bases between the two germline ends. There are 15 residues in the CDR3. CDR3 loop: CSATKLGQLEYEQYF. CDR3 nucleotides: TGCAGTGCTACCAAGCTAGGACAGTTAGAATACGAGCAGTACTTC.

The chain links TRBV27 to TRBJ2-1, with D uncertain. This CDR3 contains 12 residues. The germline V gene has CDR1 MNHEY and CDR2 SMNVEV (reference sequence). V was pared by 5 bases and J by 5 bases, with 7 bases between. For the CDR3, the DNA is TGTGCCAGCAGTCCCCGGAACAATGAGCAGTTCTTC. Translation: CASSPRNNEQFF.

This sequence joins TRBV29-1 and TRBJ2-1, with no clear D. V was cut by 3 bases and J by 5 bases, with 14 bases left in between. CDR3 length: 14 residues. Germline CDR1 is SQVTM and CDR2 is ANQGSEA. CDR3 region: CSVEVRGKNNEQFF. The CDR3, as DNA: TGCAGCGTTGAGGTCCGCGGTAAGAACAATGAGCAGTTCTTC.

The sample holds one count of this clonotype. This chain connects TRBV20-1 to TRBJ1-4, with a weak D call TRBD1 (5 bases). The V gene's germline CDR1 is DFQATT and CDR2 SNEGSKA (reference sequence). V was cut by 2 bases and J by 7 bases, with 11 bases left in between. The CDR3 runs 13 residues. The CDR3: CSARPGEGEKLFF. In DNA form, the CDR3 reads TGCAGTGCTAGACCGGGGGAGGGTGAAAAACTGTTTTTT.

The chain is built from TRBV28 and TRBJ2-7, with 8 bases identical to TRBD2. The CDR3 covers 15 residues. CDR1 is MDHEN, CDR2 SYDVKM, per germline. V lost 2 bases and J lost 1; bases outside the gene matches: 4. CDR3 nucleotide sequence: TGTGCCAGCAGTTTAGCGGGACTAGTTTCCTACGAGCAGTACTTC. Translated: CASSLAGLVSYEQYF.

The V and J genes are TRBV5-1 and TRBJ2-7; D possibly corresponds to TRBD2 (6 bases). This CDR3 has 14 amino acids. Germline CDR1 SGHRS, CDR2 YFSETQ. Trimming pared 6 bases from V and 2 bases from J, leaving 15 bases between. CDR3: CASTPVAGTYEQYF. The CDR3 DNA reads as TGCGCCAGCACCCCCGTGGCGGGGACCTACGAGCAGTACTTC.

The V call is TRBV27, the J call TRBJ2-3, with a weak D call TRBD1 (6 bases). The CDR3 runs 15 residues. The germline CDR1 and CDR2 sequences are MNHEY and SMNVEV (reference sequence). V was clipped by 5 bases and J by 0 bases, with 12 bases between them. The CDR3 region has the DNA TGTGCCAGCAGTATGACAGGCTGGAGCACAGATACGCAGTATTTT. This encodes CASSMTGWSTDTQYF.

The chain joins TRBV7-6 to TRBJ2-6; no definite D call. Trimming pared 5 bases from V and 4 bases from J, leaving 15 bases between. The CDR3 totals 16 residues. Germline assignment: CDR1 SGHVS and CDR2 FNYEAQ. CDR3 region: CASSTLSHTGANVLTF. The CDR3 region has the DNA TGTGCCAGCAGCACCCTAAGTCATACCGGGGCCAACGTCCTGACTTTC.

The chain recombines TRBV5-4 with TRBJ2-1; D not certain. The germline V and J ends were trimmed by 0 bases and 4 bases, with 8 bases remaining between them. The V gene's germline CDR1 is SGHNT and CDR2 YYREEE (reference sequence). The CDR3 runs to 14 residues. Here the CDR3 reads CASSLGSAYNEQFF. The DNA for the CDR3 is TGTGCCAGCAGCTTGGGTTCCGCGTACAATGAGCAGTTCTTC.

This clonotype was detected once. This chain uses TRBV20-1 with TRBJ1-2; D is perhaps TRBD1 (6 bases). The CDR3 is made up of 12 amino acids. In germline, CDR1 is DFQATT, CDR2 SNEGSKA (reference sequence). Trimming pared 4 bases from V and 4 bases from J, leaving 10 bases between. CDR3 sequence: CSAKGDRYGYTF. CDR3 DNA sequence: TGCAGTGCTAAGGGGGATCGCTATGGCTACACCTTC.

V gene TRBV27 combines with J gene TRBJ2-1; 7 nucleotides align to TRBD1. Germline V CDR1 and CDR2: MNHEY, SMNVEV (reference sequence). J gave up 10 bases and V 5 bases, and 5 bases lay outside the gene matches. The CDR3 is 12 amino acids. The CDR3 DNA is TGTGCCAGCAGTACGACAGGGAACGAGCAGTTCTTC. Amino acid sequence: CASSTTGNEQFF.

The chain couples TRBV27 to TRBJ2-7; D unresolved. Germline V CDR1 and CDR2: MNHEY, SMNVEV (reference sequence). This CDR3 is built from 17 residues. Trimming pared 2 bases from V and 0 bases from J, leaving 17 bases between. The CDR3, as DNA: TGTGCCAGCAGTTTAGGTAGGACCCGAATGAGCTCCTACGAGCAGTACTTC. As protein: CASSLGRTRMSSYEQYF.

The gene calls are TRBV29-1 and TRBJ1-5; D not resolved. This CDR3 contains 14 residues. V dropped 5 bases and J dropped 0 bases, with 11 bases sitting between them. Germline V gives CDR1 SQVTM, CDR2 ANQGSEA. In nucleotides, the CDR3 is TGCAGCGTTCCCTTGGAGGATAGCAATCAGCCCCAGCATTTT. This gives the protein CSVPLEDSNQPQHF.